Listed here are 12 T cell receptor beta chains from one sample, sequenced in a study of cytomegalovirus exposure and HLA in healthy donors. PCR primers comprised 60 Vbeta and 13 Jbeta primers. The assay was immunoSEQ multiplex PCR, and TCRdb's table has in-frame clones only and misses some. Among around 140,000 clones listed, 70% to 80% were seen once. Sample: PBMCs. These receptors were taken from a female donor in good health and CMV-seronegative.

The rearrangement links TRBV5-1 to TRBJ2-5; 9 bases align to TRBD1. Germline CDR1 is SGHRS and CDR2 is YFSETQ. Losses at the gene ends were 0 bases for V and 5 bases for J; bases not matched to a gene: 2. This CDR3 has 14 amino acids. CDR3 sequence (DNA): TGCGCCAGCAGCTTGGGAGGACAGGGGGAGACCCAGTACTTC. It specifies CASSLGGQGETQYF.

The chain joins TRBV7-9 to TRBJ2-7, with 11 bases identical to TRBD2. This CDR3 is 15 amino acids long. CDR1 SEHNR and CDR2 FQNEAQ come from the germline V gene (reference sequence). The trim removed 5 bases at V and 6 bases at J, leaving 9 bases unmatched. CDR3 nucleotides: TGTGCCAGCAGCATTAGCGGGAGGGCCTCCCTCGAGCAGTACTTC. This sequence encodes CASSISGRASLEQYF.

This clone was detected a few times. The chain employs TRBV12-5 and TRBJ2-7; possibly TRBD2 for D (6 bases). The CDR3 runs 14 residues. The V end was cut by 3 bases, the J end by 1 base, with 10 bases between. Germline V gene lookup returns CDR1 LGHNT and CDR2 FRNRAP. The CDR3 nucleotides read TGTGCTAGTGGTTTTGGCGGGATTTCCTACGAGCAGTACTTC. As protein: CASGFGGISYEQYF.

CDR3 in amino acids: CASSLGAAGGRNQPQHF. CDR3 in DNA: TGTGCCAGCAGCTTAGGTGCGGCAGGGGGTCGCAATCAGCCCCAGCATTTT. This sequence joins TRBV7-9 and TRBJ1-5; 7 bases are a match to TRBD1. Germline V lookup: CDR1 SEHNR, CDR2 FQNEAQ (reference sequence). This CDR3 comprises 17 residues. The trim removed 1 base at V and 2 bases at J, leaving 8 bases unmatched.

This clone came up a few times. Other DNA variants within this sample encode the same CDR3. The V and J genes are TRBV11-2 and TRBJ2-2, with D possibly matching TRBD2 (5 bases). This CDR3 spans 15 amino acids. The V gene lost 1 base and the J gene lost 4 bases, with 10 bases spanning the gap. From germline, CDR1 is SGHAT and CDR2 FQNNGV. The CDR3 loop is CASSLVGKITGELFF. As DNA, the CDR3 is TGTGCCAGCAGCTTAGTCGGGAAGATCACCGGGGAGCTGTTTTTT.

The V gene is TRBV18, the J gene TRBJ1-5; TRBD1 is a possible D gene (5 bases). The V and J ends lost 2 bases and 8 bases respectively, with 13 bases between them. Germline V lookup: CDR1 KGHSH, CDR2 LQKENI. The CDR3 totals 14 residues. CDR3 in DNA: TGTGCCAGCTCACCATACGCAGGAGGGGAGCCCCAGCATTTT. It codes for CASSPYAGGEPQHF.

This clone was seen a few times. The rearrangement uses TRBV29-1 and TRBJ2-1; the D gene is possibly TRBD1 (5 bases). There are 13 residues in the CDR3. The V gene's germline CDR1 is SQVTM and CDR2 ANQGSEA. The germline V and J ends were trimmed by 4 bases and 2 bases, with 9 bases remaining between them. CDR3 in amino acids: CSVAQGTYNEQFF. DNA for the CDR3: TGCAGCGTTGCCCAGGGAACCTACAATGAGCAGTTCTTC.

This rearrangement joins TRBV10-3 to TRBJ1-5; D uncertain. V lost 5 bases and J lost 4, with 9 bases in between. The CDR3 consists of 13 residues. Germline V gene sequence: CDR1 ENHRY, CDR2 SYGVKD. The CDR3 region is CAISMATNQPQHF. CDR3 DNA: TGTGCCATCAGTATGGCAACAAATCAGCCCCAGCATTTT.

This rearrangement joins TRBV28 to TRBJ2-7, with 10 positions matching TRBD2. The CDR3 consists of 18 residues. Germline CDR1 is MDHEN and CDR2 is SYDVKM. With V trimmed by 5 bases and J by 0 bases, 13 bases remained unmatched. CDR3 residues: CASSPRGSGRFSSYEQYF. CDR3 nucleotide sequence: TGTGCCAGCAGTCCCCGGGGTAGCGGGAGGTTTAGCTCCTACGAGCAGTACTTC.

The rearrangement uses TRBV7-2 and TRBJ1-1; no reliable D call. Between the trimmed V and J ends, which lost 5 bases and 2 bases, there was a span of 3 bases. This CDR3 has 11 amino acids. In germline, CDR1 is SGHTA, CDR2 FQGNSA. CDR3 protein: CASSLNTEAFF. In DNA form, the CDR3 reads TGTGCCAGCAGCCTCAACACTGAAGCTTTCTTT.

CDR3 residues: CASNGRELAGGETQYF. The CDR3 coding sequence is TGTGCCAGCAATGGGAGAGAACTAGCGGGAGGAGAGACCCAGTACTTC. V usage is TRBV7-2 and J usage is TRBJ2-5; 12 bases are shared with TRBD2. CDR1 and CDR2 from the germline V gene are SGHTA and FQGNSA. The CDR3 totals 16 residues. J gave up 4 bases and V 7 bases, and 10 bases lay outside the gene matches. Looking up the rest from reference TRBV7-2 and TRBJ2-5 gives the full variable domain: GAGVSQSPSNKVTEKGKDVELRCDPISGHTALYWYRQSLGQGLEFLIYFQGNSAPDKSGLPSDRFSAERTGGSVSTLTIQRTQQEDSAVYLCASNGRELAGGETQYFGPGTRLLVL.

This chain links TRBV27 with TRBJ1-5, with D possibly TRBD1 on 6 matching bases. Germline V gene sequence: CDR1 MNHEY, CDR2 SMNVEV (reference sequence). This CDR3 region has 14 residues. V was pared by 3 bases and J by 3 bases, with 9 bases between. CDR3 coding DNA: TGTGCCAGCAGTTTCGGGGGGGCCAATCAGCCCCAGCATTTT. Amino acid sequence: CASSFGGANQPQHF.